The 10 T cell receptor beta chains below come from one sample, sequenced in a study of blood T cell repertoires in COVID-19. Measured with immunoSEQ multiplex PCR; TCRdb has only the in-frame clones, and not every one. This sample yields some 390,000 clones, of which around 89% are seen a single time; roughly 1.6% belongs to the top ten. Input material: peripheral blood. Receptors originate from a woman between 40 and 50 years old with COVID-19, enrolled during active disease.

This clone was found once. This rearrangement joins TRBV9 to TRBJ1-2; D is uncertain. V was trimmed by 4 bases and J by 0 bases, leaving 10 bases between them. This CDR3 is 14 amino acids long. In germline, CDR1 is SGDLS, CDR2 YYNGEE. CDR3 residues: CASSPPWPNYGYTF. The DNA for the CDR3 is TGTGCCAGCAGCCCCCCATGGCCTAACTATGGCTACACCTTC. The full variable domain, rest sourced from reference TRBV9 and TRBJ1-2, is DSGVTQTPKHLITATGQRVTLRCSPRSGDLSVYWYQQSLDQGLQFLIQYYNGEERAKGNILERFSAQQFPDLHSELNLSSLELGDSALYFCASSPPWPNYGYTFGSGTRLTVV.

The table lists this clone with a count of one. The CDR3 loop reads CASSYSPSLREQFF. CDR3 DNA sequence: TGTGCCAGCAGTTACTCGCCCTCCCTGAGGGAGCAGTTCTTC. The V and J genes are TRBV6-2 or TRBV6-3 and TRBJ2-1; the D is unclear. V was pared by 0 bases and J by 10 bases, with 13 bases between. The CDR3 spans 14 residues. Germline CDR1 is MNHEY and CDR2 is SVGEGT.

This clone appeared once. The genes are TRBV19 and TRBJ1-1; D may be TRBD1 (6 bases). Trimming took off 4 bases at V and 1 base at J, with 13 bases between the two ends. Germline V lookup: CDR1 LNHDA, CDR2 SQIVND (reference sequence). The CDR3 sequence is 15 residues long. CDR3 protein: CASSTLLTGNTEAFF. In nucleotides, the CDR3 is TGTGCCAGTAGTACCCTTTTGACAGGGAACACTGAAGCTTTCTTT.

V gene TRBV27 combines with J gene TRBJ1-3; 9 bases line up with TRBD1. The CDR3 has 14 residues. Germline values: CDR1 MNHEY, CDR2 SMNVEV (reference sequence). After removal of 5 bases from V and 7 bases from J, the junction contained 6 bases not matched to a gene. Written as DNA, the CDR3 is TGTGCCAGCAGTACCGGGACAGGGACTAACACCATATATTTT. Its translation: CASSTGTGTNTIYF.

V and J are TRBV18 and TRBJ2-7; D might be TRBD2 (6 bases). This CDR3 has 13 amino acids. Per germline, CDR1 KGHSH and CDR2 LQKENI. Between the trimmed V and J ends, which lost 6 bases and 1 base, there was a span of 10 bases. CDR3 amino acids: CASSPGLSYEQYF. The CDR3 bases are TGTGCCAGCTCCCCGGGACTTTCCTACGAGCAGTACTTC.

CDR3 sequence reads: CASSSRWGQGARTSGYTF. The DNA for the CDR3 is TGTGCCAGCAGCTCCCGATGGGGACAGGGGGCGAGGACGAGCGGCTACACCTTC. This chain uses TRBV5-8 with TRBJ1-2; 12 positions match TRBD1. The junction had 17 bases not matched to a gene; V was cut back by 3 bases and J by 8 bases. The CDR3 is 18 residues long. The germline gives CDR1 SGHTS, CDR2 YDEGEE.

This sequence joins TRBV12-3 or TRBV12-4 and TRBJ1-1, with D unclear. The CDR3 is made up of 11 amino acids. The germline V and J ends were trimmed by 6 bases and 8 bases, with 10 bases remaining between them. The CDR3 DNA follows: TGTGCCAGCAGCCTGGTGGCAGAAGCTTTCTTT. This encodes CASSLVAEAFF.

This clone was observed a single time. The rearrangement uses TRBV7-2 and TRBJ2-1; 8 nucleotides match TRBD1. V trimming: 2 bases; J trimming: 9 bases; junction bases outside the gene matches: 12. This CDR3 has 16 residues. The germline CDR1 and CDR2 sequences are SGHTA and FQGNSA. CDR3 in amino acids: CTSSLMRQGLGIEQFF. For the CDR3, the DNA is TGTACCAGCAGCTTAATGAGACAGGGGCTAGGTATTGAGCAGTTCTTC.

The genes are TRBV27 and TRBJ2-3; 8 nucleotides match TRBD2. The CDR3 covers 20 residues. The V gene end was trimmed by 2 bases and the J gene end by 0 bases; junction bases not matched to a gene: 16. Germline assignment: CDR1 MNHEY and CDR2 SMNVEV (reference sequence). This CDR3 is CASSLAGEAGGLPSTDTQYF. The CDR3 DNA reads as TGTGCCAGCAGTTTAGCCGGTGAGGCGGGGGGCCTTCCTAGCACAGATACGCAGTATTTT.

The chain has TRBV7-3 and TRBJ2-1, with D perhaps matching TRBD2 (6 bases). This CDR3 has 14 amino acids. V was cut by 5 bases and J by 5 bases, with 13 bases left in between. The V gene's germline CDR1 is SGHTA and CDR2 FQGTGA. DNA for the CDR3: TGTGCCAGCAGCGGTTCTAGCGCGAACAATGAGCAGTTCTTC. This gives the protein CASSGSSANNEQFF.